These 13 T cell receptor beta chains share one sample of origin, sequenced in a study of CD8+ T cells in alopecia areata. Extraction and reverse transcription of RNA yielded cDNA as the sequencing template. The protocol was immunoSEQ multiplex PCR, while the TCRdb copy is restricted to in-frame clones and leaves out a portion. The table shows 120,000 or so clones, with around 60% occurring only once. Stated treatment: oral pan-JAK inhibitor, 5-10 mg twice daily. Sequences were derived from CD4+ T cells sorted from blood, sampled at week 4, from a patient treated with tofacitinib. The receptor source for this set is a human donor with alopecia areata.

This clone has a handful of counts. The chain combines TRBV30 with TRBJ1-5, with unresolved D. Trimming pared 3 bases from V and 2 bases from J, leaving 8 bases between. The CDR3 length is 13 residues. Germline CDR1 and CDR2: GTSNPN and SVGIG (reference sequence). In DNA form, the CDR3 reads TGTGCCTGGAGCCCGTGGGGCAATCAGCCCCAGCATTTT. Its translation is CAWSPWGNQPQHF.

The chain is built from TRBV6-1 and TRBJ1-5, with a possible D match to TRBD1 (5 bases). Germline loops: CDR1 MNHNS, CDR2 SASEGT. CDR3 length: 14 residues. The V end was cut by 0 bases, the J end by 5 bases, with 8 bases between. The CDR3 DNA reads as TGTGCCAGCAGTGAAGCGTGGGGGGATCAGCCCCAGCATTTT. Translation gives CASSEAWGDQPQHF.

The V gene is TRBV29-1, the J gene TRBJ2-1, with 11 bases aligning to TRBD2. This CDR3 contains 14 residues. The germline gives CDR1 SQVTM, CDR2 ANQGSEA. With 8 bases clipped from V and 10 bases from J, the junction kept 13 bases outside the gene matches. The CDR3 coding sequence is TGCAGCACGGGACTAGCGGTCATCCCCAAGGAGCAGTTCTTC. Its protein product is CSTGLAVIPKEQFF.

The chain recombines TRBV25-1 with TRBJ2-5; 9 bases line up with TRBD2. The V gene end was trimmed by 6 bases and the J gene end by 5 bases; junction bases not matched to a gene: 4. This CDR3 contains 13 residues. CDR1 and CDR2 from the germline V gene are MGHDK and SYGVNS. In nucleotides, the CDR3 is TGTGCCAGCAGCATAGCGGGAGAGGAGACCCAGTACTTC. This gives the protein CASSIAGEETQYF.

This clone was observed a handful of times. This chain uses TRBV6-6 with TRBJ2-1, with no clear D. Germline V CDR1 and CDR2: MNHNY, SVGAGI (reference sequence). Trimming removed 2 bases from V and 6 bases from J, with 8 bases in between. The CDR3 consists of 13 residues. The DNA of the CDR3 is TGTGCCAGCAGTTACAGGGCTAGCAATGAGCAGTTCTTC. It specifies CASSYRASNEQFF.

J is TRBJ2-4 and V is TRBV6-6, with 8 bases that match TRBD1. This CDR3 has 15 residues. Unmatched junction bases numbered 2, after V lost 2 bases and J lost 2 bases. The germline V gene encodes CDR1 MNHNY and CDR2 SVGAGI (reference sequence). CDR3 sequence (DNA): TGTGCCAGCAGTTACGGACAGGGCTCCAAAAACATTCAGTACTTC. It translates to CASSYGQGSKNIQYF.

This clone was seen more than once but under ten times. The genes are TRBV2 and TRBJ1-2, with TRBD1 as a possible D gene (5 bases). The germline V gene has CDR1 SNHLY and CDR2 FYNNEI. V was trimmed by 6 bases and J by 4 bases, leaving 12 bases between them. The CDR3 length is 13 residues. The CDR3 spells CASRFDSVYGYTF. CDR3 nucleotides: TGTGCCAGCAGGTTTGACAGTGTCTATGGCTACACCTTC.

The rearrangement uses TRBV29-1 and TRBJ2-1, with D possibly being TRBD2 (6 bases). This CDR3 is 12 amino acids long. Germline CDR1 and CDR2: SQVTM and ANQGSEA. The V end was cut by 7 bases, the J end by 6 bases, with 13 bases between. The CDR3 region is CSAGLRGNEQFF. CDR3 coding DNA: TGCAGCGCGGGACTGCGGGGCAATGAGCAGTTCTTC.

This clone has more than one count but fewer than ten. This chain uses TRBV29-1 with TRBJ2-7; D perhaps matches TRBD1 (5 bases). Per the germline V gene, CDR1 is SQVTM and CDR2 is ANQGSEA. There are 13 residues in the CDR3. Trimming shortened V by 3 bases and J by 7 bases, and 16 bases separated the two germline ends. CDR3 amino acids: CSVDKGIGGEQYF. The CDR3 region has the DNA TGCAGCGTTGATAAGGGGATAGGTGGTGAGCAGTACTTC.

The CDR3 sequence: CASSQDGGISRGYTF. The CDR3 region has the DNA TGCGCCAGCAGCCAAGACGGTGGGATTTCCCGTGGCTACACCTTC. V and J are TRBV4-1 and TRBJ1-2; D gene unclear. Per germline, CDR1 MGHRA and CDR2 YSYEKL. The CDR3 has 15 amino acids. With 0 bases removed from V and 7 bases from J, the gap between germline ends came to 15 bases.

V is TRBV9 and J is TRBJ2-7, with D hard to call. From germline, CDR1 is SGDLS and CDR2 YYNGEE. This CDR3 spans 15 amino acids. V was cut by 6 bases and J by 2 bases, with 18 bases left in between. CDR3 bases: TGTGCCAGCAACAACCGAGCCGACTGGGCCTACGAGCAGTACTTC. Protein sequence: CASNNRADWAYEQYF. Filled out from reference TRBV9 and TRBJ2-7, the complete variable domain reads DSGVTQTPKHLITATGQRVTLRCSPRSGDLSVYWYQQSLDQGLQFLIQYYNGEERAKGNILERFSAQQFPDLHSELNLSSLELGDSALYFCASNNRADWAYEQYFGPGTRLTVT.

This clone occurred a few times. The chain combines TRBV29-1 with TRBJ1-1, with D unclear. Deletions cut 5 bases from V and 4 bases from J, with 14 bases between. There are 13 residues in the CDR3. Germline V gives CDR1 SQVTM, CDR2 ANQGSEA. The CDR3 reads CSVRRGSTTEAFF. In DNA, the CDR3 is TGCAGCGTTCGTAGAGGGAGCACCACTGAAGCTTTCTTT.

V and J are TRBV5-1 and TRBJ1-1; D is ambiguous. The germline V and J ends were trimmed by 1 base and 4 bases, with 11 bases remaining between them. The CDR3 is 14 amino acids. Germline V gene sequence: CDR1 SGHRS, CDR2 YFSETQ. CDR3 nucleotide sequence: TGCGCCAGCAGCTTGCTGGGCGTGGGCACTGAAGCTTTCTTT. It yields the protein CASSLLGVGTEAFF.